This is a list of T cell receptor beta chains from one sample in a study of shared clonotypes between healthy human individuals. Profiled with immunoSEQ multiplex PCR; TCRdb holds only in-frame clones, not every one. Of fewer than 1.4 million clones detected, around three quarters appear once; the ten largest clones hold 0.6% to 0.75%. Sequencing input: memory CD4+ T cells from PBMCs. The receptor source for this set is a man between 18 and 35 years old in good health. Some clones in this sample may be carry-over from other donors' samples. CDR3s include the opening cysteine and the closing phenylalanine or tryptophan. A D gene is named only where the DNA matches it firmly. For some rows the clone size is stated as once, few or many, or as a class when expanded; others skip it.

>15|-|-|TRBV15|TRBJ2-7
TGTGCCACCAGCAGAGATTTTCCGGGTTCGTACGAGCAGTACTTC
CATSRDFPGSYEQYF
>14|-|TRBD1|TRBV6-5|TRBJ2-7
TGTGCCAGCAGTAAACAGGGGGCGCGTTACGAGCAGTACTTC
CASSKQGARYEQYF
>14|-|-|TRBV7-2|TRBJ2-7
TGTGCCAGCAGCTCTCGACGGTCCTCCTACGAGCAGTACTTC
CASSSRRSSYEQYF
>16|-|TRBD2|TRBV5-4|TRBJ2-1
TGTGCCAGCAGCTTCGGGACTAGCAAGACCTACAATGAGCAGTTCTTC
CASSFGTSKTYNEQFF
>13|-|-|TRBV7-9|TRBJ2-7
TGTGCCAGCAGCTTAACAGGGCGGGACGAGCAGTACTTC
CASSLTGRDEQYF
>16|few|-|TRBV10-3|TRBJ2-3
TGTGCCATCCAGGGTGGTCCCTCGTCTAGCACAGATACGCAGTATTTT
CAIQGGPSSSTDTQYF
>14|-|TRBD1|TRBV9|TRBJ1-1
TGTGCCAGCAGCAAAGGGGGCGGGAACACTGAAGCTTTCTTT
CASSKGGGNTEAFF
>17|-|TRBD1|TRBV7-3|TRBJ2-1
TGTGCCAGCAGCTTGAGGCCTACAGGGGAATACAACAATGAGCAGTTCTTC
CASSLRPTGEYNNEQFF
>14|-|-|TRBV4-3|TRBJ1-2
TGCGCCAGCAGCCAAGAGGGGGCAGGGGTTGGCTACACCTTC
CASSQEGAGVGYTF
>12|-|-|TRBV28|TRBJ1-1
TGTGCCAGCAGTTTCATCGTCACTGAAGCTTTCTTT
CASSFIVTEAFF
>16|-|TRBD1|TRBV5-4|TRBJ2-1
TGTGCCAGCAGCTGGGGGACAGGAGCGGATGGAAATGAGCAGTTCTTC
CASSWGTGADGNEQFF
>14|-|-|TRBV29-1|TRBJ2-1
TGCAGCGTTCTAGCCCAAATCTCCTACAATGAGCAGTTCTTC
CSVLAQISYNEQFF
>14|-|TRBD1|TRBV5-1|TRBJ2-1
TGCGCCAGCAGCTTGTGGGACAGATACAATGAGCAGTTCTTC
CASSLWDRYNEQFF
>15|few|-|TRBV4-1|TRBJ2-1
TGCGCCAGCAGCCAAGATCGAGCCCCCAGGAATGAGCAGTTCTTC
CASSQDRAPRNEQFF
>14|few|-|TRBV18|TRBJ1-1
TGTGCCAGCTCACCTTCGCAGATGAACACTGAAGCTTTCTTT
CASSPSQMNTEAFF
>15|-|TRBD1|TRBV5-4|TRBJ1-1
TGTGCCAGCAGTTGGGAGGGGGCGCTGGACACTGAAGCTTTCTTT
CASSWEGALDTEAFF
>17|-|-|TRBV5-4|TRBJ2-2
TGTGCCAGCAGCCAGCCTGTGGGGGTATCGAACACCGGGGAGCTGTTTTTT
CASSQPVGVSNTGELFF
>13|few|-|TRBV30|TRBJ1-4
TGTGCCTGCTCAGGGGTAGGGGATGAAAAACTGTTTTTT
CACSGVGDEKLFF
>12|-|-|TRBV30|TRBJ1-2
TGTGCCTGGAGGCCCAGAGGCTATGGCTACACCTTC
CAWRPRGYGYTF
>14|-|-|TRBV28|TRBJ2-3
TGTGCCAGCAGTCCGGGACTTACCGCAGATACGCAGTATTTT
CASSPGLTADTQYF
>16|-|-|TRBV19|TRBJ1-3
TGTGCCAGTAGGCCGGAAGGACTTCGCTCTGGAAACACCATATATTTT
CASRPEGLRSGNTIYF
>14|-|TRBD1|TRBV5-1|TRBJ2-5
TGCGCCAGCAGCGCCGGGACAGCACAAGAGACCCAGTACTTC
CASSAGTAQETQYF
>19|-|-|TRBV23-1|TRBJ1-1
TGCGCCAGCAGTCAATTACCTCAGGACCGCCAAGGACCGAACACTGAAGCTTTCTTT
CASSQLPQDRQGPNTEAFF
>16|-|TRBD1|TRBV4-1|TRBJ2-2
TGCGCCAGCAGCCAGGCACAGGGGTGGGGCACCGGGGAGCTGTTTTTT
CASSQAQGWGTGELFF
>13|-|TRBD2|TRBV27|TRBJ2-7
TGTGCCAGCAATAAGCGGGATGGCTACGAGCAGTACTTC
CASNKRDGYEQYF
>14|-|TRBD1|TRBV4-3|TRBJ1-1
TGCGCCAGCAGCCAAGCCGGGACAGGGGCTGAAGCTTTCTTT
CASSQAGTGAEAFF
>14|-|-|TRBV2|TRBJ1-5
TGTGCCAGCAGTGAGGGGGGGAGGCGTCAGCCCCAGCATTTT
CASSEGGRRQPQHF
>12|-|TRBD1|TRBV13|TRBJ1-1
TGTGCCAGCAGCCGGGGGACAGCTGAAGCTTTCTTT
CASSRGTAEAFF
>11|-|-|TRBV18|TRBJ2-2
TGTGCCAGCTCACCAGGGTTAGCACTGTTTTTT
CASSPGLALFF
>16|-|-|TRBV4-1|TRBJ2-1
TGCGCCAGCAGCCCCTCCTTGACGACTAGTGGCAATGAGCAGTTCTTC
CASSPSLTTSGNEQFF
>14|-|-|TRBV7-8|TRBJ2-3
TGTGCCAGCAGCTTAGTGGTGGCCACAGATACGCAGTATTTT
CASSLVVATDTQYF
>15|-|TRBD2|TRBV19|TRBJ2-7
TGTGCCAGTAGTGCCCGGACTAGCGGAGTCTACGAGCAGTACTTC
CASSARTSGVYEQYF
>17|-|-|TRBV28|TRBJ1-5
TGTGCCAGCAGTTCCGGCGGGGCAGGCTATAGCAATCAGCCCCAGCATTTT
CASSSGGAGYSNQPQHF
>15|-|-|TRBV7-9|TRBJ1-5
TGTGCCAGCAGCTCGCAGGGGACCAAGAATCAGCCCCAGCATTTT
CASSSQGTKNQPQHF
>15|many|-|TRBV21-1|TRBJ2-5
TGTGCCAGCAGCTCGTCAGGGCACCGCCAAGAGACCCAGTACTTC
CASSSSGHRQETQYF
>14|few|TRBD2|TRBV30|TRBJ2-7
TGTGCCTGGAGTGTAGTAGGACTAGCGGGTCGGAAGTACTTC
CAWSVVGLAGRKYF
>15|-|-|TRBV6-1|TRBJ1-3
TGTGCCAGCAGTGCCAACAGGGCGACGGGAAACACCATATATTTT
CASSANRATGNTIYF
>18|-|TRBD1|TRBV28|TRBJ1-2
TGTGCCAGCAGTAGCCCCTCCCCGGGACAGGGTTTGGGCTATGGCTACACCTTC
CASSSPSPGQGLGYGYTF
>14|-|-|TRBV11-2|TRBJ2-7
TGTGCCAGCAAGAGGGGGGTGTCGGGAGACGAGCAGTACTTC
CASKRGVSGDEQYF
>14|-|TRBD2|TRBV29-1|TRBJ2-3
TGCAGCGTGGCAGGACTAGCGGCCACAGATACGCAGTATTTT
CSVAGLAATDTQYF
>14|-|TRBD1|TRBV7-2|TRBJ1-2
TGTGCCAGCAGCGAGGGGACAGCGATTTATGGCTACACCTTC
CASSEGTAIYGYTF
>16|-|-|TRBV19|TRBJ1-1
TGTGCCAGTAGTAGCCCCAGGGGCCCCGGCGGAACTGAAGCTTTCTTT
CASSSPRGPGGTEAFF